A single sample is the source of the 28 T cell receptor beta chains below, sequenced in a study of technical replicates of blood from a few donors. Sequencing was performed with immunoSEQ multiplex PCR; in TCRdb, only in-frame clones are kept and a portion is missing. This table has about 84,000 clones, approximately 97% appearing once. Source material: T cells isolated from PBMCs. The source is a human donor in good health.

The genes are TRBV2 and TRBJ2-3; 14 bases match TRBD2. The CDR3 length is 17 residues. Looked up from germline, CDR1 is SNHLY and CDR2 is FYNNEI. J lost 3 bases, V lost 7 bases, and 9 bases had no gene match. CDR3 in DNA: TGTGCCAGCAACAGACTAGCGGGAGGGCCAACGACAGATACGCAGTATTTT. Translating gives CASNRLAGGPTTDTQYF.

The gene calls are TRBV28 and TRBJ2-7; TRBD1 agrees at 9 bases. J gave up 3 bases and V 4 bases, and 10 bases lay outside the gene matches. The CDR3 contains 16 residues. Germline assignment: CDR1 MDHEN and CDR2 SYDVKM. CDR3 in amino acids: CASSYRPGQGNYEQYF. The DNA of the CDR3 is TGTGCCAGCAGTTATCGTCCGGGACAGGGAAACTACGAGCAGTACTTC.

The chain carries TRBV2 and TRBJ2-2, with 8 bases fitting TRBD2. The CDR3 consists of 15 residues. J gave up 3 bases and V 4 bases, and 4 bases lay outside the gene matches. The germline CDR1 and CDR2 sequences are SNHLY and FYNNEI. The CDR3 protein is CASSVTGGDTGELFF. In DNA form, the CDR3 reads TGTGCCAGCAGTGTTACCGGGGGGGACACCGGGGAGCTGTTTTTT.

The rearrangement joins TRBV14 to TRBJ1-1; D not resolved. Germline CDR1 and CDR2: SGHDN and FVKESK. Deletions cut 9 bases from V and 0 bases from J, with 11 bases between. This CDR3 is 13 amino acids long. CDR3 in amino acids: CASTQNMNTEAFF. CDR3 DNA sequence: TGTGCCAGTACACAGAACATGAACACTGAAGCTTTCTTT.

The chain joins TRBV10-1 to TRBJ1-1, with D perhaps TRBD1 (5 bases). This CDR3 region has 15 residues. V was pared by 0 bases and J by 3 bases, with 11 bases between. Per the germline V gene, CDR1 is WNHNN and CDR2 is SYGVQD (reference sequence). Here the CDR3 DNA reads TGCGCCAGCAGTGAGTCAGGGGCTTGGGACACTGAAGCTTTCTTT. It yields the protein CASSESGAWDTEAFF.

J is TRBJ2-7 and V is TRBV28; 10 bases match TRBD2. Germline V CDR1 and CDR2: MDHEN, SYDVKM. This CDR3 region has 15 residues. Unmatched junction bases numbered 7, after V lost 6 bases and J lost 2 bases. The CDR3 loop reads CASRRTSGDTYEQYF. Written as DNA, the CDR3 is TGTGCCAGCAGACGGACTAGCGGAGATACCTACGAGCAGTACTTC.

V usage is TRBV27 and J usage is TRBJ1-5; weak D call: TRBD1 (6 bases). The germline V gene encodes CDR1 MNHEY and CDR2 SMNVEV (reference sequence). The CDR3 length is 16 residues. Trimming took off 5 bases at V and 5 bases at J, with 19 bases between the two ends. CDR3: CASSPRPGDRDQPQHF. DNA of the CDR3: TGTGCCAGCAGTCCGAGACCAGGGGATCGGGATCAGCCCCAGCATTTT.

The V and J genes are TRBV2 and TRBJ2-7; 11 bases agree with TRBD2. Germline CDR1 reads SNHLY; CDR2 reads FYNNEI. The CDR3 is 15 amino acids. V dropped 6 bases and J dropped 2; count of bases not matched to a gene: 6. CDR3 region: CASRAGTSGTYEQYF. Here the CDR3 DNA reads TGTGCCAGCAGGGCCGGGACTAGCGGCACCTACGAGCAGTACTTC. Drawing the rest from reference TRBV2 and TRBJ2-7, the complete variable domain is EPEVTQTPSHQVTQMGQEVILRCVPISNHLYFYWYRQILGQKVEFLVSFYNNEISEKSEIFDDQFSVERPDGSNFTLKIRSTKLEDSAMYFCASRAGTSGTYEQYFGPGTRLTVT.

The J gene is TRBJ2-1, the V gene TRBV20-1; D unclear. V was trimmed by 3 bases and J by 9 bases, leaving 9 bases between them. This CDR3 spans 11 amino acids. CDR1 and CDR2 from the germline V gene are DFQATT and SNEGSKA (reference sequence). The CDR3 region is CSARLRSEQFF. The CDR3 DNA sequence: TGCAGTGCTAGGTTACGGAGTGAGCAGTTCTTC.

CDR3 residues: CASSPGNEQFF. The CDR3 DNA reads as TGCGCCAGCAGCCCCGGCAATGAGCAGTTCTTC. The chain is built from TRBV4-1 and TRBJ2-1; no definite D call. Germline-derived CDR1 and CDR2 are MGHRA and YSYEKL. This CDR3 contains 11 residues. Trimming shortened V by 4 bases and J by 6 bases, and 4 bases separated the two germline ends.

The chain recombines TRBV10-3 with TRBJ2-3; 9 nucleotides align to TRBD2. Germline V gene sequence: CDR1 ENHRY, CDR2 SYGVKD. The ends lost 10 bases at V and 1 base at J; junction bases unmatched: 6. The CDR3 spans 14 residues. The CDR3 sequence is CATRLAGRTDTQYF. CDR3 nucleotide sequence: TGTGCCACGCGCCTAGCGGGACGCACAGATACGCAGTATTTT.

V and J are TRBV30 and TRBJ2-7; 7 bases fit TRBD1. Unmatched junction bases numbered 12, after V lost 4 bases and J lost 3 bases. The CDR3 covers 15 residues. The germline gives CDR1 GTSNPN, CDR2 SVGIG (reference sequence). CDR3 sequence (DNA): TGTGCCTGGAAGGGGGCTGGATCTCGTGGCTACGAGCAGTACTTC. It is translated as CAWKGAGSRGYEQYF.

CDR3 loop: CASSSGNSGQVDTQYF. CDR3 DNA sequence: TGCGCCAGCAGCTCAGGAAACTCCGGACAGGTAGATACGCAGTATTTT. This chain uses TRBV5-1 with TRBJ2-3; 7 bases agree with TRBD1. Germline CDR1 is SGHRS and CDR2 is YFSETQ. J lost 5 bases, V lost 3 bases, and 12 bases had no gene match. There are 16 residues in the CDR3. Full variable domain (remainder filled in from reference TRBV5-1 and TRBJ2-3): KAGVTQTPRYLIKTRGQQVTLSCSPISGHRSVSWYQQTPGQGLQFLFEYFSETQRNKGNFPGRFSGRQFSNSRSEMNVSTLELGDSALYLCASSSGNSGQVDTQYFGPGTRLTVL.

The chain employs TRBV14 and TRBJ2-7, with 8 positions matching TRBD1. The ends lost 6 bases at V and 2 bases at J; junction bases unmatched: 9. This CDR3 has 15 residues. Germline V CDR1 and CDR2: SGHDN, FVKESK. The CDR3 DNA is TGTGCCAGCAGTTATGGACAGGGATTCACCTACGAGCAGTACTTC. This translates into CASSYGQGFTYEQYF.

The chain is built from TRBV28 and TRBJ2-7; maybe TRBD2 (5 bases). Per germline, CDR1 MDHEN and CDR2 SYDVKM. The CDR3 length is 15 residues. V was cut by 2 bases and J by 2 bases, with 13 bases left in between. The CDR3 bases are TGTGCCAGCAGTTTAATCGAGGGATTGACCTACGAGCAGTACTTC. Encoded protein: CASSLIEGLTYEQYF. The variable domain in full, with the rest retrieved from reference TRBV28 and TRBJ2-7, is DVKVTQSSRYLVKRTGEKVFLECVQDMDHENMFWYRQDPGLGLRLIYFSYDVKMKEKGDIPEGYSVSREKKERFSLILESASTNQTSMYLCASSLIEGLTYEQYFGPGTRLTVT.

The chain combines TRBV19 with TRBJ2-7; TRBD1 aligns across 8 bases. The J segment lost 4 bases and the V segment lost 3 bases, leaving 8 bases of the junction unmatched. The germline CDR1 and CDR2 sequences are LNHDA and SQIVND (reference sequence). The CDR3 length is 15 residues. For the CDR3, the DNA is TGTGCCAGTAGTATCGGCCAGGGGGCTGGTTACGAGCAGTACTTC. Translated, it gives CASSIGQGAGYEQYF.

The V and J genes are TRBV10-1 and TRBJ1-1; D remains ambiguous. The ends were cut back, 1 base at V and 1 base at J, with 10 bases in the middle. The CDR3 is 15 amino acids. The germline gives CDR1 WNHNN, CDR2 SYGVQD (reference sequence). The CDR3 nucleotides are TGCGCCAGCAGTGAGTATTTAGAGGGGAACACTGAAGCTTTCTTT. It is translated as CASSEYLEGNTEAFF.

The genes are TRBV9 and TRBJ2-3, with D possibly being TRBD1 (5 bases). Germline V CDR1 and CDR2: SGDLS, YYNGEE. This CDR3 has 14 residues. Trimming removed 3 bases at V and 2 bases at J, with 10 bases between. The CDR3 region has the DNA TGTGCCAGCAGCGAAGACAGATTCACAGATACGCAGTATTTT. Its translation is CASSEDRFTDTQYF.

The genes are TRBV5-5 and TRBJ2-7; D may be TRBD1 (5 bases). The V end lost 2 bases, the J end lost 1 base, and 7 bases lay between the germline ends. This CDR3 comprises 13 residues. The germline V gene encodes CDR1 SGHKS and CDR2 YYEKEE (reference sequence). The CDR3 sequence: CASSLRQSYEQYF. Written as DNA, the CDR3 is TGTGCCAGCAGCTTACGACAGTCCTACGAGCAGTACTTC.

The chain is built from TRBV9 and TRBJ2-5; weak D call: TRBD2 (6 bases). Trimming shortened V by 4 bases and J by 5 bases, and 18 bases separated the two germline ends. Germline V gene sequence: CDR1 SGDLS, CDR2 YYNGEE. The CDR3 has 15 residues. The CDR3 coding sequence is TGTGCCAGCAGCCTCTCCCCGGGACTTCTGGAGACCCAGTACTTC. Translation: CASSLSPGLLETQYF.

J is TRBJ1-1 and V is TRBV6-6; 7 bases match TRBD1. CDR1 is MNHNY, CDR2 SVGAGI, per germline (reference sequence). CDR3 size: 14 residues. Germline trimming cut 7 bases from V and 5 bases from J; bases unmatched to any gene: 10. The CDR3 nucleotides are TGTGCCAGCAAAATCCAGGGGGGACAGACTGAAGCTTTCTTT. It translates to CASKIQGGQTEAFF.

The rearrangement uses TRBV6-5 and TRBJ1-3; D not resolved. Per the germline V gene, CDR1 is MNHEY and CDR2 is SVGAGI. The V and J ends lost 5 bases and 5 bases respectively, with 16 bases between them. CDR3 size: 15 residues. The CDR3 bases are TGTGCCAGCAGTCGCCTAGACGTGGGTAGAAACACCATATATTTT. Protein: CASSRLDVGRNTIYF.

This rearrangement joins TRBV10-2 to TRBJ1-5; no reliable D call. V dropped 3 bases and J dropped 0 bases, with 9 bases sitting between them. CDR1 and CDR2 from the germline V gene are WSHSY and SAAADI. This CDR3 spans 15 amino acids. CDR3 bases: TGCGCCAGCAGTGAAATGTTTTATAGCAATCAGCCCCAGCATTTT. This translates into CASSEMFYSNQPQHF.

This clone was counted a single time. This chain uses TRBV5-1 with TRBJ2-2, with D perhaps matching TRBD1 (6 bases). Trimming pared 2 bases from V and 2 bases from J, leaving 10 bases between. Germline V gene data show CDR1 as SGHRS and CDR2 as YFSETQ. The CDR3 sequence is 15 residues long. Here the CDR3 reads CASSFRDINTGELFF. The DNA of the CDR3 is TGCGCCAGCAGCTTCCGGGACATAAACACCGGGGAGCTGTTTTTT.

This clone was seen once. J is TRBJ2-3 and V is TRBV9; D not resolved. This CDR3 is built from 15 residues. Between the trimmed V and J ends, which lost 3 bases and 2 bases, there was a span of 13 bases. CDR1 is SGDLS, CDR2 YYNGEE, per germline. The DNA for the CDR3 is TGTGCCAGCAGCGACATTCCAGCGTTCACAGATACGCAGTATTTT. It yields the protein CASSDIPAFTDTQYF.

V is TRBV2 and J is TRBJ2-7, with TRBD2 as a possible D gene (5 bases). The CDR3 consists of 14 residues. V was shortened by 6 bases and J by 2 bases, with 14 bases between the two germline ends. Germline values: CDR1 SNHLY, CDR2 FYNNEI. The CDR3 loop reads CASSPREGPYEQYF. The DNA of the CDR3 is TGTGCCAGCAGCCCTCGCGAGGGCCCCTACGAGCAGTACTTC.

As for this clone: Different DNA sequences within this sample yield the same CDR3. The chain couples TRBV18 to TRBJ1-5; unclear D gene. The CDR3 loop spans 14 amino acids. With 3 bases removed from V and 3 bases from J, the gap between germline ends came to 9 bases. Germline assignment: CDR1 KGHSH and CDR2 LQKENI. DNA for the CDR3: TGTGCCAGCTCACCTGAGAGTTCCAATCAGCCCCAGCATTTT. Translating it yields CASSPESSNQPQHF.

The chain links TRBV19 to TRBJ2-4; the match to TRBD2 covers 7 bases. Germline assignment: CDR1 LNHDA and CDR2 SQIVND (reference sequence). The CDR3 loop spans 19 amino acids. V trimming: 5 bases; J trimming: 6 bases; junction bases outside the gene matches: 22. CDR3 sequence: CASSPNPTSASTFINIQYF. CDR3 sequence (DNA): TGTGCCAGTAGTCCCAACCCCACTAGCGCATCCACCTTTATAAACATTCAGTACTTC.